These 4 T cell receptor beta chains originate from one sample sequenced in a study of blood T cell repertoires in COVID-19. Data came from immunoSEQ multiplex PCR; TCRdb stores just in-frame clones and leaves some out. Among approximately 45,000 clones listed, 73% were seen once. Sequencing was carried out using peripheral blood. The receptors derive from a man older than 75 with acute or convalescent COVID-19.

The sample holds one count of this clone. The chain carries TRBV24-1 and TRBJ2-1, with a weak D call TRBD1 (8 bases). This CDR3 spans 17 amino acids. Trimming pared 9 bases from V and 9 bases from J, leaving 29 bases between. CDR1 KGHDR and CDR2 SFDVKD come from the germline V gene. This CDR3 reads CATRGGGTGGLTGEQFF. The CDR3 bases are TGTGCCACCCGGGGAGGGGGCACAGGGGGTCTGACGGGTGAGCAGTTCTTC.

The rearrangement joins TRBV2 to TRBJ2-5; 8 nucleotides match TRBD1. The trim removed 3 bases at V and 5 bases at J, leaving 2 bases unmatched. From germline, CDR1 is SNHLY and CDR2 FYNNEI. There are 13 residues in the CDR3. The CDR3 bases are TGTGCCAGCAGTGACAGGGGGCGTGAGACCCAGTACTTC. Translating it yields CASSDRGRETQYF.

The chain employs TRBV29-1 and TRBJ2-7; 13 positions match TRBD2. The V gene's germline CDR1 is SQVTM and CDR2 ANQGSEA. With V trimmed by 6 bases and J by 3 bases, 5 bases remained unmatched. The CDR3 consists of 14 residues. CDR3 nucleotides: TGCAGCGTAAAAAGGACTAGCGGGAGCTACGAGCAGTACTTC. Translating gives CSVKRTSGSYEQYF.

The V and J genes are TRBV30 and TRBJ1-2; 9 positions match TRBD1. V dropped 7 bases and J dropped 4; count of bases not matched to a gene: 7. This CDR3 comprises 13 residues. The germline V gene has CDR1 GTSNPN and CDR2 SVGIG (reference sequence). CDR3 coding DNA: TGTGCCTTTTTTCGACAGGGGGGCTATGGCTACACCTTC. Protein product: CAFFRQGGYGYTF.